A single sample is the source of the 32 T cell receptor beta chains below, sequenced in a study of response to subunit inactivated influenza vaccine (dated by TCRdb to between 2017 and 2018). The method was RT-PCR. TCRdb names Illumina HiSeq 2500 as the instrument used. TCRdb redid the processing of the public reads, applying fastp at Q25 and MiXCR, and retained in-frame beta chains. Identical CDR3 proteins give one entry, which carries the most common genes and DNA. Recorded for this sample are roughly 500,000 distinct CDR3 sequences; about 25% of them occurred a single time. 1.5% to 2% of the sample comes from the top ten. The material sequenced was CD4+ T cells sorted from PBMCs, taken about 5 days after vaccination. These receptors originate from a man aged 50 to 59 who received an inactivated influenza vaccine. Donor details come from another sample of the same person, matched by shared clones.

The chain is built from TRBV7-9 and TRBJ2-7, with TRBD2 matching 7 bases. CDR1 SEHNR and CDR2 FQNEAQ come from the germline V gene (reference sequence). The CDR3 loop spans 12 amino acids. V shed 5 bases and J 5 bases; nucleotides not matched to a gene: 3. CDR3 coding DNA: TGTGCCAGCAGCCCGCGGGAGAACGAGCAGTACTTC. Translated, it gives CASSPRENEQYF.

This clonotype showed up just a few times. The genes are TRBV29-1 and TRBJ2-7; 8 nucleotides align to TRBD2. J lost 3 bases, V lost 6 bases, and 7 bases had no gene match. The CDR3 loop spans 13 amino acids. CDR1 and CDR2 from the germline V gene are SQVTM and ANQGSEA. The DNA for the CDR3 is TGCAGCGTATCAGCGGGAGACGGCTACGAGCAGTACTTC. As protein: CSVSAGDGYEQYF.

The table lists this clonotype with a few counts. The J gene is TRBJ2-3, the V gene TRBV12-3 or TRBV12-4, with TRBD1 matching 7 bases. This CDR3 region has 15 residues. Trimming removed 6 bases from V and 0 bases from J; junction bases left unmatched: 6. In DNA, the CDR3 is TGTGCCAGCAGCAGGGACAGTACTAGCACAGATACGCAGTATTTT. The encoded protein is CASSRDSTSTDTQYF.

There are a few counts of this clonotype. The chain is built from TRBV12-3 or TRBV12-4 and TRBJ2-1, with TRBD2 as a possible D gene (5 bases). The CDR3 is 12 residues long. Between the trimmed V and J ends, which lost 5 bases and 9 bases, there was a span of 11 bases. DNA of the CDR3: TGTGCCAGCAGTCCCGCACTAGTTGAGCAGTTCTTC. This encodes CASSPALVEQFF.

The CDR3 bases are TGTGCCAGCAGTTACTCGTACTGGGCAGAATTCTCCTACGAGCAGTACTTC. Its translation: CASSYSYWAEFSYEQYF. The chain couples TRBV6-2 or TRBV6-3 to TRBJ2-7; D is unclear. Per the germline V gene, CDR1 is MNHEY and CDR2 is SVGEGT. This CDR3 has 17 amino acids. Trimming left V 0 bases short and J 0 bases short, with 15 bases between.

This clonotype has a handful of counts. The chain is built from TRBV29-1 and TRBJ1-1, with 7 nucleotides matching TRBD1. J lost 7 bases, V lost 7 bases, and 9 bases had no gene match. The V gene's germline CDR1 is SQVTM and CDR2 ANQGSEA. The CDR3 length is 12 residues. CDR3 amino acids: CSGSTGRDEAFF. The CDR3 nucleotides read TGCAGCGGATCGACAGGGCGGGATGAAGCTTTCTTT.

This clonotype was picked up a small number of times. J is TRBJ1-6 and V is TRBV7-9, with 9 bases lining up with TRBD1. The ends lost 5 bases at V and 8 bases at J; junction bases unmatched: 4. CDR3 size: 14 residues. Per germline, CDR1 SEHNR and CDR2 FQNEAQ (reference sequence). CDR3 sequence (DNA): TGTGCCAGCAGCAGACGACAGGGGGATTCACCCCTCCACTTT. Translated, it gives CASSRRQGDSPLHF.

The chain uses TRBV6-5 and TRBJ2-2; D unclear. This CDR3 has 14 amino acids. Trimming left V 4 bases short and J 0 bases short, with 6 bases between. Looked up from germline, CDR1 is MNHEY and CDR2 is SVGAGI. The CDR3 loop reads CASSSEANTGELFF. CDR3 in DNA: TGTGCCAGCAGTTCTGAAGCGAACACCGGGGAGCTGTTTTTT.

This sequence joins TRBV20-1 and TRBJ2-7, with D perhaps TRBD2 (6 bases). The CDR3 covers 13 residues. The V end lost 7 bases, the J end lost 2 bases, and 15 bases lay between the germline ends. Germline V gene data show CDR1 as DFQATT and CDR2 as SNEGSKA (reference sequence). CDR3 in amino acids: CSVRDSNTYEQYF. The CDR3 coding sequence is TGCAGTGTACGGGACTCTAATACCTACGAGCAGTACTTC.

V and J are TRBV12-3 or TRBV12-4 and TRBJ1-5, with D unresolved. There are 17 residues in the CDR3. The V and J ends lost 2 bases and 3 bases respectively, with 17 bases between them. Here the CDR3 DNA reads TGTGCCAGCAGTTTAAAGGGCAGGAACTCCTACAATCAGCCCCAGCATTTT. Its translation is CASSLKGRNSYNQPQHF.

Regarding this clonotype: Relative to the germline gene, one junction end is altered; a read error may explain this. The chain employs TRBV7-9 and TRBJ2-7; 9 bases are shared with TRBD2. The CDR3 is made up of 16 amino acids. Germline-derived CDR1 and CDR2 are SEHNR and FQNEAQ (reference sequence). CDR3 sequence reads: CASSRLSGTSSHEQYF. DNA of the CDR3: TGTGCCAGCAGCCGCCTCTCCGGGACTAGCTCCCACGAGCAGTACTTC. The full variable domain, its missing parts supplied by reference TRBV7-9 and TRBJ2-7, is DTGVSQNPRHKITKRGQNVTFRCDPISEHNRLYWYRQTLGQGPEFLTYFQNEAQLEKSRLLSDRFSAERPKGSFSTLEIQRTEQGDSAMYLCASSRLSGTSSHEQYFGPGTRLTVT.

The chain couples TRBV30 to TRBJ1-1, with D possibly matching TRBD1 (6 bases). The germline CDR1 and CDR2 sequences are GTSNPN and SVGIG (reference sequence). The CDR3 extends over 14 amino acids. Trimming pared 2 bases from V and 4 bases from J, leaving 14 bases between. CDR3 in amino acids: CAWSRGWGATEAFF. The DNA of the CDR3 is TGTGCCTGGAGTCGGGGGTGGGGGGCCACTGAAGCTTTCTTT.

V is TRBV18 and J is TRBJ2-7, with TRBD1 identical over 7 bases. V shed 1 base, J shed 3 bases, and the junction held 9 bases outside the gene matches. Germline lookup yields CDR1 KGHSH and CDR2 LQKENI. CDR3 length: 16 residues. This CDR3 is CASSPLSTGQSYEQYF. The CDR3 DNA is TGTGCCAGCTCACCACTTTCGACAGGGCAAAGCTACGAGCAGTACTTC.

The CDR3: CASSLVRARGSYEQYF. CDR3 bases: TGTGCCAGCAGCTTAGTCAGGGCACGGGGCTCCTACGAGCAGTACTTC. The chain combines TRBV7-2 with TRBJ2-7, with D perhaps TRBD1 or TRBD2 (5 bases each). Trimming removed 1 base at V and 0 bases at J, with 13 bases between. This CDR3 spans 16 amino acids. Germline V gene sequence: CDR1 SGHTA, CDR2 FQGNSA.

Remarks on this clonotype: A read error may account for a junction end that differs from germline. This sequence joins TRBV7-9 and TRBJ2-3; D may be TRBD1 (6 bases). The germline gives CDR1 SEHNR, CDR2 FQNEAQ (reference sequence). The CDR3 runs to 14 residues. CDR3 in DNA: TGTGCCAGCAGCCTTCGACAGGTTCTGGATACGAAGTATTTT. Its translation: CASSLRQVLDTKYF.

This clonotype was counted between two and nine times. V gene TRBV6-2 or TRBV6-3 combines with J gene TRBJ2-3, with 8 positions matching TRBD2. Germline CDR1 and CDR2: MNHEY and SVGEGT. Trimming removed 2 bases from V and 5 bases from J; junction bases left unmatched: 6. The CDR3 extends over 15 amino acids. The CDR3 spells CASSYMREEGDTQYF. The DNA of the CDR3 is TGTGCCAGCAGTTACATGCGGGAGGAAGGAGATACGCAGTATTTT.

This clonotype was seen a few times. The V gene is TRBV2, the J gene TRBJ1-5, with TRBD1 matching 7 bases. The ends lost 5 bases at V and 7 bases at J; junction bases unmatched: 8. CDR1 is SNHLY and CDR2 is FYNNEI in the germline V gene. The CDR3 contains 14 residues. The CDR3 DNA follows: TGTGCCAGCAGTAATAGGGGGCAGGGACAGCCCCAGCATTTT. Protein product: CASSNRGQGQPQHF.

This clonotype was counted between two and nine times. The V gene is TRBV4-2, the J gene TRBJ2-1, with D perhaps TRBD2 (6 bases). Germline V gene sequence: CDR1 LGHNA, CDR2 YNFKEQ. V was clipped by 0 bases and J by 4 bases, with 13 bases between them. This CDR3 has 16 amino acids. The CDR3 DNA follows: TGTGCCAGCAGCCAAGATCGGTGGGGGGTATACAATGAGCAGTTCTTC. It codes for CASSQDRWGVYNEQFF.

This clonotype has at least ten counts. A read error may produce the germline difference seen at one junction end. CDR3 region: CASSLVRGGETQYF. The CDR3 DNA reads as TGTGCCAGCAGTTTGGTCAGGGGGGGAGAGACCCAGTACTTC. This sequence joins TRBV5-1 and TRBJ2-5; D could derive from TRBD1 or TRBD2 (7 bases each). CDR1 is SGHRS and CDR2 is YFSETQ in the germline V gene. This CDR3 spans 14 amino acids.

This chain links TRBV28 with TRBJ2-7, with D perhaps TRBD1 (6 bases). V lost 3 bases and J lost 3, with 12 bases in between. The CDR3 is 14 amino acids. The V gene's germline CDR1 is MDHEN and CDR2 SYDVKM. The CDR3 region has the DNA TGTGCCAGCAGTTTTGGACAGAAACGCTACGAGCAGTACTTC. As protein: CASSFGQKRYEQYF.

There are a few counts of this clonotype. The chain links TRBV12-3 or TRBV12-4 to TRBJ2-5, with 9 bases that match TRBD1. The J segment lost 4 bases and the V segment lost 8 bases, leaving 8 bases of the junction unmatched. The CDR3 runs to 14 residues. CDR3 sequence: CASLHRGLGETQYF. CDR3 DNA: TGTGCCAGCCTCCACAGGGGGCTGGGAGAGACCCAGTACTTC.

This clonotype has just a few counts. The J gene is TRBJ2-5, the V gene TRBV29-1; D is possibly TRBD1 or TRBD2 (5 bases each). V was shortened by 7 bases and J by 5 bases, with 17 bases between the two germline ends. CDR3 length: 13 residues. CDR1 is SQVTM, CDR2 ANQGSEA, per germline. CDR3 residues: CSARGRLGETQYF. For the CDR3, the DNA is TGCAGCGCCCGGGGACGGCTTGGGGAGACCCAGTACTTC.

This clonotype has a handful of counts. V is TRBV11-2 and J is TRBJ2-7, with D possibly being TRBD1 or TRBD2 (5 bases each). V was shortened by 5 bases and J by 1 base, with 12 bases between the two germline ends. Germline lookup yields CDR1 SGHAT and CDR2 FQNNGV. The CDR3 is 14 amino acids. CDR3 in DNA: TGTGCCAGCAGCCGGGACGCAAGATCCTACGAGCAGTACTTC. This codes for CASSRDARSYEQYF.

This clonotype was observed a few times. V gene TRBV6-1 combines with J gene TRBJ2-3; TRBD1 is a possible D gene (6 bases). Germline CDR1 MNHNS, CDR2 SASEGT. The CDR3 loop spans 15 amino acids. The germline V and J ends were trimmed by 8 bases and 0 bases, with 15 bases remaining between them. In DNA form, the CDR3 reads TGTGCCAGCGTCCGGACAGTAACTAGCACAGATACGCAGTATTTT. Its translation: CASVRTVTSTDTQYF.

V is TRBV18 and J is TRBJ2-3; D gene uncertain. The CDR3 extends over 16 amino acids. Germline CDR1 and CDR2: KGHSH and LQKENI. Trimming took off 3 bases at V and 1 base at J, with 14 bases between the two ends. CDR3 DNA sequence: TGTGCCAGCTCACCCTCGGGTCCTGGCGGCACAGATACGCAGTATTTT. Translating it yields CASSPSGPGGTDTQYF.

The chain has TRBV20-1 and TRBJ2-2; a possible D gene is TRBD1 (6 bases). V dropped 4 bases and J dropped 3 bases, with 21 bases sitting between them. In germline, CDR1 is DFQATT, CDR2 SNEGSKA (reference sequence). The CDR3 is 17 residues long. CDR3 nucleotides: TGCAGTGCTAATCCTCGTCGGGACATGATATACACCGGGGAGCTGTTTTTT. Translated: CSANPRRDMIYTGELFF.

The rearrangement links TRBV6-5 to TRBJ2-1; 11 nucleotides align to TRBD2. The V gene's germline CDR1 is MNHEY and CDR2 SVGAGI. Germline trimming cut 1 base from V and 4 bases from J; bases unmatched to any gene: 9. The CDR3 is 18 residues long. The CDR3 nucleotides read TGTGCCAGCAGTTACTTTGGCCTACTAGCGGGAGCTTACAATGAGCAGTTCTTC. As protein: CASSYFGLLAGAYNEQFF.

This clonotype was detected a few times. V and J are TRBV4-2 and TRBJ2-2, with 7 bases identical to TRBD1. The V gene's germline CDR1 is LGHNA and CDR2 YNFKEQ. V lost 2 bases, J lost 1 base, and 7 bases stayed unmatched. The CDR3 runs 17 residues. CDR3 nucleotides: TGTGCCAGCAGCCAACATCCGGGACAGCAGAACACCGGGGAGCTGTTTTTT. It specifies CASSQHPGQQNTGELFF.

V gene TRBV12-3 or TRBV12-4 combines with J gene TRBJ2-3, with a weak D call TRBD1 (6 bases). V lost 6 bases and J 4 bases, leaving 17 bases between the germline ends. The CDR3 sequence is 15 residues long. The CDR3 nucleotides are TGTGCCAGCAGAAAAACAGGGAGTAGGGCAGATACGCAGTATTTT. Translating it yields CASRKTGSRADTQYF.

This chain links TRBV12-3 or TRBV12-4 with TRBJ1-1; 7 bases match TRBD1. This CDR3 contains 15 residues. After removal of 4 bases from V and 9 bases from J, the junction contained 14 bases not matched to a gene. For the CDR3, the DNA is TGTGCCAGCAGTTCCCCTCTTAGGGGGCCAGAGAAAGCTTTCTTT. Its translation: CASSSPLRGPEKAFF.

This clonotype was detected only a few times. J is TRBJ1-2 and V is TRBV7-2; 10 nucleotides align to TRBD1. Germline V lookup: CDR1 SGHTA, CDR2 FQGNSA. The CDR3 runs to 15 residues. J was trimmed by 2 bases and V by 1 base; bases with no gene match: 1. The CDR3 region has the DNA TGTGCCAGCAGCTTAGTGGGACAGGGGAACTATGGCTACACCTTC. It codes for CASSLVGQGNYGYTF.

The count of this clonotype is one. CDR3 sequence: CASSVEGLGYNEQFF. CDR3 DNA sequence: TGTGCCAGCAGCGTAGAGGGACTTGGCTACAATGAGCAGTTCTTC. The chain joins TRBV9 to TRBJ2-1; tentative D call: TRBD2 (6 bases). V was trimmed by 0 bases and J by 3 bases, leaving 10 bases between them. CDR3 length: 15 amino acids. The V gene's germline CDR1 is SGDLS and CDR2 YYNGEE.